The sequence of this TCR beta chain was determined in a study of blood T cell repertoires in COVID-19. Data came from immunoSEQ multiplex PCR; TCRdb stores just in-frame clones and leaves some out. The repertoire holds 540,000 or so clones, 85% to 90% seen once, with roughly 8.3% in the top ten. CDR3 length: 16 residues. Germline lookup yields CDR1 SQVTM and CDR2 ANQGSEA. V was shortened by 0 bases and J by 2 bases, with 15 bases between the two germline ends. The receptor comes from a woman aged 45 to 65 with COVID-19, enrolled during active disease. The chain employs TRBV29-1 and TRBJ2-3; D call uncertain. Sequenced sample: peripheral blood. CDR3 loop: CSVEDGAEPFTDTQYF. The CDR3, as DNA: TGCAGCGTTGAAGATGGAGCAGAACCCTTCACAGATACGCAGTATTTT.